This T cell receptor beta chain was identified in a study of cytomegalovirus exposure and HLA in healthy donors. Study-level points and caveats: In a later analysis, an Asian-associated ancestry cluster reportedly showed fewer N-insertions than the roughly 730-donor mean.

About this clone: Its antigen is not identified.

Healthy bone marrow donors made up the donor group. The study ran its PCR with 60 Vbeta and 13 Jbeta primers. Per the original data handling: The count from a later analysis was some 83 million unique TCR beta chains, some 9.9 million of them shared. Profiling relied on immunoSEQ multiplex PCR, and the TCRdb table lists in-frame clones only, not all of them. V, J and clone size were drawn from that table, and D and trimming were deduced from the DNA. The data contain more than 150,000 clones, about four fifths of them seen just once; the ten biggest clones take up under 2%. The CDR3 spans 14 residues. V was pared by 6 bases and J by 4 bases, with 8 bases of the junction left unmatched. The germline gives CDR1 MNHEY, CDR2 SVGAGI.

This clonotype was sampled from a woman in her twenties or thirties in good health and CMV-seronegative. The sequenced sample consisted of PBMCs. The rearrangement links TRBV6-5 to TRBJ1-2, with TRBD1 matching over 7 bases. The CDR3 DNA reads as TGTGCCAGCAGCCGAGGGACAGCCTTCTATGGCTACACCTTC. The encoded protein is CASSRGTAFYGYTF.